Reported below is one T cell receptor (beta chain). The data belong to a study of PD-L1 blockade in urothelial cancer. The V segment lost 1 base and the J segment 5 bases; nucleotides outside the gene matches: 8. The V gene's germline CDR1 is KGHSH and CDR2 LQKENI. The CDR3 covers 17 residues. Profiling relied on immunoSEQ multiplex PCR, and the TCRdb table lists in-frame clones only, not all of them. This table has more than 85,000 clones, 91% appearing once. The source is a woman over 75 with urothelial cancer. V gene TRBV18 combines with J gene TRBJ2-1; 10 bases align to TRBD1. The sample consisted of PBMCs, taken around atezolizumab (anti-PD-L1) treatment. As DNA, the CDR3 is TGTGCCAGCTCACCACTCGCCCCGGGACAGGGGAACAATGAGCAGTTCTTC. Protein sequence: CASSPLAPGQGNNEQFF. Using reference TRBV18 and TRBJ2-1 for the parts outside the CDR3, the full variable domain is NAGVMQNPRHLVRRRGQEARLRCSPMKGHSHVYWYRQLPEEGLKFMVYLQKENIIDESGMPKERFSAEFPKEGPSILRIQQVVRGDSAAYFCASSPLAPGQGNNEQFFGPGTRLTVL.